The sequence of this T cell receptor beta chain was determined in a study of cytomegalovirus exposure and HLA in healthy donors. V shed 4 bases and J shed 1 base, with 13 bases lying between them. The CDR3 is 15 residues long. CDR1 is SGHDN, CDR2 FVKESK, per germline. Both 60 Vbeta primers and 13 Jbeta primers went into the PCR. Assay: immunoSEQ multiplex PCR; the TCRdb copy retains only in-frame clones and omits some. The sample yields approximately 150,000 clones, roughly 85% seen once. The source is a male donor in good health and CMV-seronegative. This chain uses TRBV14 with TRBJ1-1, with D unresolved. Material: PBMCs. CDR3 sequence (DNA): TGTGCCAGCAGCCCTCTGTCTTTCCCGAACACTGAAGCTTTCTTT. As protein: CASSPLSFPNTEAFF.